This T cell receptor beta chain was recorded in a study of cytomegalovirus exposure and HLA in healthy donors. This clone was detected once. In germline, CDR1 is MNHEY, CDR2 SVGAGI. The ends lost 6 bases at V and 5 bases at J; junction bases unmatched: 5. CDR3 length equals 14 residues. Vbeta (60) and Jbeta (13) primers were used in the PCR. Libraries were prepared by immunoSEQ multiplex PCR; TCRdb keeps only in-frame clonotypes and omits some of them. The table lists under 75,000 clones, roughly 88% of them singletons. V and J are TRBV6-5 and TRBJ2-3; 10 bases fit TRBD1. Sequencing input: PBMCs. This sequence was found in a woman under 40 in good health and CMV-seronegative. The CDR3 DNA reads TGTGCCAGCAGACGACAGGGGGCGGGAGATACGCAGTATTTT. Protein: CASRRQGAGDTQYF.